Detailed here is one T cell receptor beta chain. Its specificity is not known. These data belong to a study of T cell responses to AZD1222 COVID-19 vaccine. Across the study: The study pooled second doses at about 4 or about 12 weeks. Study outcomes and limitations: Elevations in Spike-specific TCR breadth and depth followed administration of two AZD1222 doses. Regions 160-218 and 743-854 dominated among vaccine-associated CD4 TCRs spanning spike.

V gave up 3 bases and J gave up 0 bases, with 11 bases separating them. The CDR3 is 15 amino acids. Per the germline V gene, CDR1 is MGHRA and CDR2 is YSYEKL. Clones were sequenced by immunoSEQ multiplex PCR, and TCRdb holds only the in-frame ones, with some missing. In the table there are around 190,000 clones, 80% to 90% of which are singletons. The source was peripheral blood, collected on day 0 of AZD1222 vaccination. V gene TRBV4-1 combines with J gene TRBJ1-2, with D tentatively TRBD1 (5 bases). The sequence derives from an adult in good health. The CDR3 spells CASSQKGLANYGYTF. The CDR3 bases are TGCGCCAGCAGCCAGAAGGGGCTAGCTAACTATGGCTACACCTTC.